The clone carrying this T cell receptor beta chain was counted at least ten times. Its antigen is undetermined. Quantitative molecular-barcoded 5'-RACE generated the TCR beta libraries. TCRdb processed the 5' RACE reads anew with MiXCR; each CDR3 protein has one entry. The data contain hundreds of thousands of distinct CDR3 sequences, under 8.5% of them singletons. The sample is drawn from a study of CD8 T cells in ankylosing spondylitis. Study-level results: In ankylosing spondylitis patients, matched synovial fluid reportedly showed significant enrichment of disease-linked clones. Several of the motif variants were reported before in synovial fluid and blood from reactive arthritis. Clones linked with disease were CD8+ and fairly uncommon in the peripheral blood.

The sample was blood, either unsorted or a sorted T cell fraction (not recorded which). This receptor was obtained from a female donor with ankylosing spondylitis or in good health (not recorded which).

The CDR3: CASSLGWETQYF. The CDR3 DNA sequence: TGTGCCAGCAGTTTAGGGTGGGAGACCCAGTACTTC. The genes are TRBV12-3 or TRBV12-4 and TRBJ2-5, with D unclear. The V gene lost 1 base and the J gene lost 5 bases, with 5 bases spanning the gap. This CDR3 is 12 amino acids long.